The clone carrying this T cell receptor (beta chain) appeared a few times. No antigen is known for it. CDR1 and CDR2 from the germline V gene are SGHRS and YFSETQ. The CDR3 length is 16 residues. V was trimmed by 1 base and J by 1 base, leaving 12 bases between them. These data originate in a study of T cells after yellow fever vaccination. In the study overall: Low-cell-number fractions underwent preparation using SMART-Seq v4 Ultra Low Input.

Findings of the study overall: In FACS-sorted repertoires, abundant clonotypes from the bulk population could appear as contaminants.

Making TCR cDNA involved 5'RACE template switching, which added UMIs and a universal primer site. TCRdb used MiXCR to reprocess the 5' RACE reads, holding one entry per CDR3 protein. The profile shows 250,000 to 350,000 distinct CDR3 sequences, 4% to 5.5% of them singletons. The clonotype originates from a man between 18 and 35 years old who received the YFV17D yellow fever vaccine. This chain joins TRBV5-1 and TRBJ1-5; the D gene is possibly TRBD1 (5 bases). The sample here was PBMCs, taken 15 days after the yellow fever booster vaccination. In nucleotides, the CDR3 is TGCGCCAGCAGCTTGTATGGGGGGGTCAGCAATCAGCCCCAGCATTTT. Translating gives CASSLYGGVSNQPQHF.